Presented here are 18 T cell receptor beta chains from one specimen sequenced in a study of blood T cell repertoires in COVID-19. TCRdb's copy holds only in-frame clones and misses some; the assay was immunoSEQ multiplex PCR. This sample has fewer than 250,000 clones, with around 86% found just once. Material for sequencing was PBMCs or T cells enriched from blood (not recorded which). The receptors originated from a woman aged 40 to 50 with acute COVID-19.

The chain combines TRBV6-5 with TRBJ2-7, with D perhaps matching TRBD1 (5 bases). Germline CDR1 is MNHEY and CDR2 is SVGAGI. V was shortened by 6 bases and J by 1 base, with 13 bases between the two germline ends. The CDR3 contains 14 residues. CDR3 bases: TGTGCCAGCAGCGCAGGGTATGGGTCCTACGAGCAGTACTTC. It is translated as CASSAGYGSYEQYF.

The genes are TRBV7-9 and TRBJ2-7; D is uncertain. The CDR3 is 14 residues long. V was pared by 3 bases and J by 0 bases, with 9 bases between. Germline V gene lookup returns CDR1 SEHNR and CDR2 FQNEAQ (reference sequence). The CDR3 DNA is TGTGCCAGCAGCTTGGTGGCTGGCTCCTACGAGCAGTACTTC. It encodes CASSLVAGSYEQYF.

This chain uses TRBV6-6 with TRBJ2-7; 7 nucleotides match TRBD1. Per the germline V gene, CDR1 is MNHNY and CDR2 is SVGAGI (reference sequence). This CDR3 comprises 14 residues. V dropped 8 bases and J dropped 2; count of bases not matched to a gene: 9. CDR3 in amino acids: CASRVDRDTYEQYF. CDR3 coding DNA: TGTGCCAGCCGGGTTGACAGGGATACCTACGAGCAGTACTTC.

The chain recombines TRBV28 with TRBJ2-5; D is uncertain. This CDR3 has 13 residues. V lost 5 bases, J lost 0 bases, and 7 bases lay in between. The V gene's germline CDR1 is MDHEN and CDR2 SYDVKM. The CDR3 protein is CASSTTNQETQYF. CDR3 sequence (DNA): TGTGCCAGCAGTACAACTAACCAAGAGACCCAGTACTTC.

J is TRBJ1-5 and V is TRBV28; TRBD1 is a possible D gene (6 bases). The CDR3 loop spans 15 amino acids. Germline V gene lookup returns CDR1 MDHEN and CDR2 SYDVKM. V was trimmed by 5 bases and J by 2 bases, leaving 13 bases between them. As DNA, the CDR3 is TGTGCCAGCAGTCGCCCGGACAGAGGCAATCAGCCCCAGCATTTT. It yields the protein CASSRPDRGNQPQHF.

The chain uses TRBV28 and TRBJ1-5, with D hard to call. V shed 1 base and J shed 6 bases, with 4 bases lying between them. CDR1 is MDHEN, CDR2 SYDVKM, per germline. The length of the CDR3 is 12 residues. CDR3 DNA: TGTGCCAGCAGTTTATCTTTTCAGCCCCAGCATTTT. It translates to CASSLSFQPQHF.

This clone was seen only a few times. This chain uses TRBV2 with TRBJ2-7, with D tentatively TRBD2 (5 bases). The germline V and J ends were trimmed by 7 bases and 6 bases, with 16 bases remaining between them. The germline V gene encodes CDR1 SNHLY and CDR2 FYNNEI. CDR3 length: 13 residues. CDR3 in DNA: TGTGCCAGCACCCTCGACTCGGGGTTCGAGCAGTACTTC. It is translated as CASTLDSGFEQYF.

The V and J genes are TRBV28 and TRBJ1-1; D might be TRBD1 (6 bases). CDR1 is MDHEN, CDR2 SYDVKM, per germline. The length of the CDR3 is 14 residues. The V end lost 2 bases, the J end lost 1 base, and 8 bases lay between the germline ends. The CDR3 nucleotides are TGTGCCAGCAGTTTAGAAGGGGGGAACACTGAAGCTTTCTTT. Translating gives CASSLEGGNTEAFF. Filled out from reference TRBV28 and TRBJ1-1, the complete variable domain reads DVKVTQSSRYLVKRTGEKVFLECVQDMDHENMFWYRQDPGLGLRLIYFSYDVKMKEKGDIPEGYSVSREKKERFSLILESASTNQTSMYLCASSLEGGNTEAFFGQGTRLTVV.

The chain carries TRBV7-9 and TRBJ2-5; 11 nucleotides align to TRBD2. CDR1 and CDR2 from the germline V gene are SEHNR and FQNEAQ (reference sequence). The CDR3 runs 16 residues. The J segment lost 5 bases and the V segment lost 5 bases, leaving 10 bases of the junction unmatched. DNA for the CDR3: TGTGCCAGCAGCCCCCCCGGGACTAGCGGTCGGGAGACCCAGTACTTC. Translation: CASSPPGTSGRETQYF. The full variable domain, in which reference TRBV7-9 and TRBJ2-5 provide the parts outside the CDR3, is DTGVSQNPRHKITKRGQNVTFRCDPISEHNRLYWYRQTLGQGPEFLTYFQNEAQLEKSRLLSDRFSAERPKGSFSTLEIQRTEQGDSAMYLCASSPPGTSGRETQYFGPGTRLLVL.

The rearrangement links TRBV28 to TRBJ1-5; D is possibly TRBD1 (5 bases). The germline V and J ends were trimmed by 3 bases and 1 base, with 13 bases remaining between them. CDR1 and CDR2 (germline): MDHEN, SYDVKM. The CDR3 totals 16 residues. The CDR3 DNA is TGTGCCAGCAGTTTGGGGGGGGAATTAAGCAATCAGCCCCAGCATTTT. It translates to CASSLGGELSNQPQHF.

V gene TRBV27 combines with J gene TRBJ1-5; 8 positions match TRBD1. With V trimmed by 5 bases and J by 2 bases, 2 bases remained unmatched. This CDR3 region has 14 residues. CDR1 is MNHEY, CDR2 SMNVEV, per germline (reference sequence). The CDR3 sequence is CASSPDRGNQPQHF. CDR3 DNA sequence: TGTGCCAGCAGTCCGGACAGGGGCAATCAGCCCCAGCATTTT.

The CDR3 region is CASSYSDRGIQPQHF. The DNA of the CDR3 is TGTGCCAGCAGTTACTCCGACAGGGGGATACAGCCCCAGCATTTT. This chain uses TRBV6-6 with TRBJ1-5; 9 bases match TRBD1. The V gene end was trimmed by 0 bases and the J gene end by 7 bases; junction bases not matched to a gene: 4. CDR3 length: 15 residues. The V gene's germline CDR1 is MNHNY and CDR2 SVGAGI (reference sequence).

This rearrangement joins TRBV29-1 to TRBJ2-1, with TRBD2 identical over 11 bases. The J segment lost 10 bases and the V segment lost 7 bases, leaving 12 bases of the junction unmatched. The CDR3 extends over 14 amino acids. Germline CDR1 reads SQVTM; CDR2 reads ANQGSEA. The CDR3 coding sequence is TGCAGCGGTAGCGGGAGGGCCTTCCTATCAGAGCAGTTCTTC. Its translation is CSGSGRAFLSEQFF.

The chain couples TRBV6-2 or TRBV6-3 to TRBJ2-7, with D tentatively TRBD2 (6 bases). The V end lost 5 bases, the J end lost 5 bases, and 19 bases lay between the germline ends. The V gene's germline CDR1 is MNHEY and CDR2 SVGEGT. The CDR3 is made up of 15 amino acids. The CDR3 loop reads CASSSSGLRIDEQYF. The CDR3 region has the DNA TGTGCCAGCAGTAGCTCGGGACTTCGCATAGACGAGCAGTACTTC.

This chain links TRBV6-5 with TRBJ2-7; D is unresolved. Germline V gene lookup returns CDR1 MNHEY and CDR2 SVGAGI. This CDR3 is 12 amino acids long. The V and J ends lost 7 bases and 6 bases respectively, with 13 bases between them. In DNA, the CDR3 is TGTGCCAGCACCGGCGAGGCCCCCGAGCAGTACTTC. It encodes CASTGEAPEQYF.

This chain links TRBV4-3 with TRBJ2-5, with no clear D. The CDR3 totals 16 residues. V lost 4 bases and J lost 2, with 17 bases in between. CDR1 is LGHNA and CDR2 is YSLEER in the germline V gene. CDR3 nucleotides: TGCGCCAGCAGCCGTTCAACCAGCGTGGGTCAAGAGACCCAGTACTTC. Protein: CASSRSTSVGQETQYF.

The DNA for the CDR3 is TGCGCCAGCAGCCCCCGCGGACTAGCGGGAGACCTCGGCGAGCAGTTCTTC. It translates to CASSPRGLAGDLGEQFF. The rearrangement joins TRBV5-1 to TRBJ2-1; 13 bases line up with TRBD2. Germline V gene lookup returns CDR1 SGHRS and CDR2 YFSETQ. The CDR3 is 17 residues long. V was pared by 4 bases and J by 10 bases, with 14 bases of the junction left unmatched.

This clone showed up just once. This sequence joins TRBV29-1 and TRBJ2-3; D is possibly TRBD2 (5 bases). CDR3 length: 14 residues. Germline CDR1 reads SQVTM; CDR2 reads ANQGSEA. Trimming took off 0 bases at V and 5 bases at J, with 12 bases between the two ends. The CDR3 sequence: CSVEDVGVVDTQYF. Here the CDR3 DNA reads TGCAGCGTTGAAGACGTCGGGGTTGTAGATACGCAGTATTTT.